The sequence of this TCR beta chain was determined in a study of technical replicates of blood from a handful of donors (dated by TCRdb to between 2016 and 2019). Points on this clone: Its antigen is still unknown. Base-call qualities are not available, and no considerably larger clone is one nucleotide away.

A distance of 7 bases separates the germline ends of V and J, which lose 5 bases and 6 bases respectively. CDR1 is given as SGHNT and CDR2 as YENEEA, both from the germline V gene. Inclusive of the bounding cysteine and phenylalanine, the CDR3 is 12 residues long. Only CDR3 DNA remains: 36 bases, in frame from the first base. The library was built by means of the immunoSEQ multiplex PCR assay. TCRdb obtained this table from immuneACCESS and retained in-frame rearrangements with V and J assigned. These tables miss some clones; where compared with another copy, unresolved V genes account for less than half of the shortfall, and the remainder is unexplained. The sample table shows 65,000 to 85,000 clones, and about 92% are seen once. Roughly 0.37% of the sample lies in the top ten.

The sequenced material came from T cells isolated from PBMCs. The V and J genes are TRBV11-3 and TRBJ2-2; TRBD2 is possibly the D segment (5 matching bases). This sequence was found in a human donor in good health. The bases are TGTGCCAGCAGCCGGGGTCCCGGGGAGCTGTTTTTT. It codes for CASSRGPGELFF.